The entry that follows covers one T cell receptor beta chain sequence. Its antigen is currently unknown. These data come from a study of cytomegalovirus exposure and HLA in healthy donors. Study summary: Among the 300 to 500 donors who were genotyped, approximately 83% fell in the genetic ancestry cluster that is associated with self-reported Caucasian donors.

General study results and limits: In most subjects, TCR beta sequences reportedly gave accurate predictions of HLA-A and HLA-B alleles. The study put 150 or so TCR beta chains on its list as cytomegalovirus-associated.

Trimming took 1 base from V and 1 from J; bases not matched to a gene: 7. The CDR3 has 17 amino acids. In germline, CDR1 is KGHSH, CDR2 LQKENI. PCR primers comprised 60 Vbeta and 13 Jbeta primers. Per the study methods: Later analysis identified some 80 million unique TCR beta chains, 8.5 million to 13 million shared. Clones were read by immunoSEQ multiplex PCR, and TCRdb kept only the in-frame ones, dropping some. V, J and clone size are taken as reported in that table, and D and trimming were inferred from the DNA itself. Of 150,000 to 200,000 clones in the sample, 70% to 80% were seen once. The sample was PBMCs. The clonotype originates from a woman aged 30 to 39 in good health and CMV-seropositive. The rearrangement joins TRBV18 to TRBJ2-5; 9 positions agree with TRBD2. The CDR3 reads CASSPRASGASQETQYF. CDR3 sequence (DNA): TGTGCCAGCTCACCACGGGCTAGCGGGGCCTCCCAAGAGACCCAGTACTTC.